These T cell receptor beta chains were read from a single sample in a study of radiation and T cells in renal cell carcinoma. Data came from immunoSEQ multiplex PCR; TCRdb stores just in-frame clones and leaves some out. The sample contains roughly 80,000 clones, 86% of which appear only once. Source: blood, taken from a patient whose treatment included radiotherapy and nephrectomy. Receptors originate from a woman in her forties or fifties with renal cell carcinoma. Each CDR3 is given with its conserved first and last residue. Each record gives: CDR3 DNA, CDR3 protein, J gene, clone size, V gene, D gene. A D gene is named only where the DNA matches it firmly. The size field is filled for only some rows; it gives once, few, many or a size class.

TGTGCCAGCAGTTCGGGACAGGGAAACTATGGCTACACCTTC	CASSSGQGNYGYTF	TRBJ1-2	-	TRBV28	TRBD1
TGTGCCAGCAGTCAAGGGACGGTCTCTGGAAACACCATATATTTT	CASSQGTVSGNTIYF	TRBJ1-3	-	TRBV7-2	-
TGTGCCAGCAGTACTGGTCGCGCTGGGAACGAGCAGTACTTC	CASSTGRAGNEQYF	TRBJ2-7	-	TRBV7-2	-
TGTGCCAGCAGCAGGACAGGGAACACTGAAGCTTTCTTT	CASSRTGNTEAFF	TRBJ1-1	-	TRBV7-2	TRBD1
TGTGCCAGCAGCCTCGACCTAGCGGGAGGTCGGGAGCAGTACTTC	CASSLDLAGGREQYF	TRBJ2-7	-	TRBV9	TRBD2
TGTGCCAGCAGCCGCCGGCTAGCCGAGACCCAGTACTTC	CASSRRLAETQYF	TRBJ2-5	-	TRBV7-2	-
TGTGCCAGCAGCGTAGGGAGCGGGAGCTACAATGAGCAGTTCTTC	CASSVGSGSYNEQFF	TRBJ2-1	-	TRBV9	TRBD2
TGTGCCAGCAGTCAGGGGGAGCTGGCTGAAGCTTTCTTT	CASSQGELAEAFF	TRBJ1-1	few	TRBV7-2	TRBD1
TGCGCCAGCAGCTCCGGGGTCACTGGGAGGGTCGGCGGGGAGCTGTTTTTT	CASSSGVTGRVGGELFF	TRBJ2-2	-	TRBV5-1	TRBD2
TGCGCCAGCAGCTTGCGGGAACAGGGGGCGAATGAGCAGTTCTTC	CASSLREQGANEQFF	TRBJ2-1	-	TRBV5-1	TRBD1
TGTGCCAGCTCACCAGATCAGGGAAACTATGGCTACACCTTC	CASSPDQGNYGYTF	TRBJ1-2	-	TRBV18	-
TGTGCCAGTAGTATCGGAGGGGGCGATACGGGGCATTCACCCCTCCACTTT	CASSIGGGDTGHSPLHF	TRBJ1-6	-	TRBV19	TRBD1
TGCGCCAGCAGCTTGGGGGGACTAGCGGGACTATCGCAGTACTTC	CASSLGGLAGLSQYF	TRBJ2-7	-	TRBV5-1	TRBD2
TGTGCCAGTAGTTCGGGGGACACTAACTATGGCTACACCTTC	CASSSGDTNYGYTF	TRBJ1-2	-	TRBV19	-
TGTGCCAGCAGCACTGGGACTAGCGGTAGTTTAGGTGAGCAGTTCTTC	CASSTGTSGSLGEQFF	TRBJ2-1	once	TRBV5-6	TRBD2
TGTGCCAGCAGCTTGTCTGGTAGCAACACTGAAGCTTTCTTT	CASSLSGSNTEAFF	TRBJ1-1	-	TRBV7-9	-